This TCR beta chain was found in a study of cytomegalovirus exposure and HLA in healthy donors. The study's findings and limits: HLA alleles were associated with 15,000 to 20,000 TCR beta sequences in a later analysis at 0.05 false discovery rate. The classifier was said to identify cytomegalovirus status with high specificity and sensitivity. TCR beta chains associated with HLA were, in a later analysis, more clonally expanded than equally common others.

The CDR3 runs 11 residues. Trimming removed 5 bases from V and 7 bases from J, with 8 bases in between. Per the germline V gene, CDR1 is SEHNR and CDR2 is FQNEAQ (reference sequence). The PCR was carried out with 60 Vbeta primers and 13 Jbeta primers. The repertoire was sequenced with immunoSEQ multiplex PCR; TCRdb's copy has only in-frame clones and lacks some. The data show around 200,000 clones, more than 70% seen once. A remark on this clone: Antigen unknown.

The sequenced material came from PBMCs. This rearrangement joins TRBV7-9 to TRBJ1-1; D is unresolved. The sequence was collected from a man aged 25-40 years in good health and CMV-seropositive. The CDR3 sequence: CASSPRVEAFF. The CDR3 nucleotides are TGTGCCAGCAGCCCCCGGGTTGAAGCTTTCTTT.